The clone carrying this T cell receptor beta chain was seen a handful of times. What it binds is unknown. The data derive from a study of T cells in Graves' hyperthyroidism and ophthalmopathy. RNA transcripts served as the template for amplifying TCR beta CDR3 regions. A set of HTBI primers served as the primers for a first-round RT-PCR of the TCR CDR3. MiXCR, applied by TCRdb to the multiplex PCR reads, yields one record per CDR3 protein. Of hundreds of thousands of distinct CDR3 sequences in the sample, about 14% were seen once. Clinical symptoms, serum thyroxine, TRAb, thyroid ultrasound and orbital computed tomography informed diagnoses. General study findings and limits: Researchers found most expanded thyroid clonotypes above 0.001 in blood as well.

V shed 5 bases and J shed 7 bases, with 6 bases lying between them. Germline values: CDR1 MNHEY, CDR2 SVGEGT. The CDR3 has 11 amino acids. The sequencing sample was made of blood. This clonotype was obtained from a woman between 18 and 29 years old with Graves' hyperthyroidism. J is TRBJ2-1 and V is TRBV6-2 or TRBV6-3; no clear D. As DNA, the CDR3 is TGTGCCAGCAGTACTGGGAATGAGCAGTTCTTC. This encodes CASSTGNEQFF.